The TCR beta chain described here comes from a study of T cell responses to AZD1222 COVID-19 vaccine (dated by TCRdb to the early 2020s). For the study in its entirety: A total of 230 to 250 trial participants underwent TCR sequencing, of whom around 210 had received two doses of AZD1222 and about 25 had received two doses of the MenACWY control vaccine. Trial participants were enrolled into age subgroups of 18-55, 56-69 and 70-plus years, which contained 148, 28 and 57 TCR-sequenced participants, respectively.

On the study overall, not on this receptor specifically: The 56-69-year group was small, and its depth increase did not reach significance, likely because of low power. Conclusions about previously exposed vaccinees are limited because only five to seven AZD1222 recipients were SARS-CoV-2 seropositive at baseline. A significant rise in spike-specific TCR breadth and depth was observed after two AZD1222 doses relative to day 0 and relative to MenACWY recipients. Participants were mostly white British and included more females than males, and it was suggested by the authors that clonal diversity may have been underestimated. Reportedly, almost half of the unique spike-specific TCRs recognized epitopes lying outside the regions that are mutated in the B.1.351 and B.1.1.7 variants. Vaccine-associated CD4 TCRs spanned the whole spike protein, with dominant responses in regions 160-218 and 743-854. Because no day 14 peak-response samples were available, repertoires were characterized only after the peak T cell response.

Spanning cysteine to phenylalanine, the CDR3 consists of 13 amino acids. The kept DNA is CDR3 alone, 39 bases in frame from the first base. The CDR1 and CDR2 encoded by the germline V gene are LGHNA and YSLEER. The V and J ends are trimmed by 0 bases and 7 bases, leaving 9 bases between them. The CDR3 regions of human TCRbeta chains were analyzed by immunosequencing. As for the original processing: TCRs in the repertoires were compared against a reference library of SARS-CoV-2-specific TCRs that had been generated with the MIRA antigen-specificity platform. Breadth was defined as the fraction of unique TCRs that were SARS-CoV-2-associated, and depth was defined as the fraction of total T cells that were SARS-CoV-2-associated. Using the MIRA data, each spike-specific TCR was assigned both to the spike region to which the TCR was reactive and to a CD4 or CD8 class. Log10-transformed breadth and depth values were compared by one-way ANOVA with Sidak's multiple comparisons tests. The table was pulled from immuneACCESS by TCRdb, which kept in-frame rearrangements only. Such tables lose some clones; where checked, under half of the loss comes from unresolved V genes, and the rest has no known cause. V and J calls and clone size are given by that table; D and trimming were obtained from the DNA. This sample lists some 150,000 clones; roughly 85% were detected once. Of the sample, more than 7.5% falls within the top ten clones.

The sample's time point label, in plain terms: about 28 days (+/-7) after the second vaccine dose. This specimen's treatment or condition label, interpreted: meningococcal conjugate vaccine given as trial control. Vaccinee samples came from UK trials COV001 and COV002, including a single-blind randomized controlled phase 2/3 trial of AZD1222 (ChAdOx1 nCoV-19) in healthy adults. For TCRbeta chain sequencing, PBMC samples from trial participants were taken at day 0 and at day 28 after the second dose. Worth noting for this clone: Its antigen remains undetermined. Per-base qualities were not stored, and no clone one base away is much larger.

The chain links TRBV4-3 with TRBJ1-2, with an unclear D gene assignment. The source was peripheral blood, collected 28 days after the second dose of the MenACWY control vaccine. The source is an adult who received the MenACWY meningococcal vaccine as a control. The sequenced DNA is TGCGCCAGCAGCCAAGATCAGAAGAGTGGCTACACCTTC. The resulting protein is CASSQDQKSGYTF.